Following are 4 T cell receptor beta chains from one sample sequenced in a study of T-cell memory formation after mild COVID-19. TCRdb passed the 5' RACE reads through MiXCR, listing each CDR3 protein once. The sample records fewer than 600,000 distinct CDR3 sequences, less than 25% being singletons. Material for sequencing was PBMCs or a T cell subset sorted from them (not recorded which). Source of these receptors: an adult woman who had mild COVID-19 (a few samples of this study predate the infection). Cell type and time point are not known.

This clonotype was counted between two and nine times. The chain is built from TRBV5-5 and TRBJ1-5; D is undetermined. CDR3 size: 15 residues. Germline loops: CDR1 SGHKS, CDR2 YYEKEE (reference sequence). Trimming removed 1 base at V and 0 bases at J, with 8 bases between. The CDR3 bases are TGTGCCAGCAGCTTGATGGGTAATAGCAATCAGCCCCAGCATTTT. Translation: CASSLMGNSNQPQHF.

J is TRBJ1-1 and V is TRBV13; D not resolved. CDR1 and CDR2 from the germline V gene are PRHDT and FYEKMQ (reference sequence). This CDR3 has 12 amino acids. V lost 6 bases, J lost 7 bases, and 12 bases lay in between. The CDR3 reads CASSQTRGEAFF. The CDR3, as DNA: TGTGCCAGCAGTCAGACGCGGGGTGAAGCTTTCTTT. The full variable domain, in which reference TRBV13 and TRBJ1-1 provide the parts outside the CDR3, is AAGVIQSPRHLIKEKRETATLKCYPIPRHDTVYWYQQGPGQDPQFLISFYEKMQSDKGSIPDRFSAQQFSDYHSELNMSSLELGDSALYFCASSQTRGEAFFGQGTRLTVV.

The rearrangement links TRBV7-8 to TRBJ2-5, with 7 bases aligning to TRBD2. Trimming took 5 bases from V and 2 from J; bases not matched to a gene: 14. The CDR3 is made up of 17 amino acids. The germline V gene has CDR1 SGHVS and CDR2 FQNEAQ. CDR3 region: CASSPTVRLAAQETQYF. In DNA, the CDR3 is TGTGCCAGCAGCCCAACGGTCCGCCTAGCGGCGCAAGAGACCCAGTACTTC.

The gene calls are TRBV29-1 and TRBJ1-1; D unresolved. Trimming removed 3 bases from V and 0 bases from J, with 5 bases in between. CDR1 SQVTM and CDR2 ANQGSEA come from the germline V gene. There are 12 residues in the CDR3. The chain's CDR3 is CSVDLMNTEAFF. The CDR3 DNA sequence: TGCAGCGTTGACCTAATGAACACTGAAGCTTTCTTT. Full variable domain (missing parts from reference TRBV29-1 and TRBJ1-1): SAVISQKPSRDICQRGTSLTIQCQVDSQVTMMFWYRQQPGQSLTLIATANQGSEATYESGFVIDKFPISRPNLTFSTLTVSNMSPEDSSIYLCSVDLMNTEAFFGQGTRLTVV.